This T cell receptor (beta chain) was sequenced during a study of identical twins. The CDR3 contains 14 residues. Germline CDR1 and CDR2: LGHNA and YNFKEQ. Points from the study as a whole: These conclusions were based on statistical analysis (cross-sectional, not following the same donors).

MiXCR was run by TCRdb on the 5' RACE reads, yielding one entry per CDR3 protein. The sample has a few hundred thousand distinct CDR3 sequences, 9% to 10% seen once; the top ten hold roughly 3.2%. A note on this clonotype: Its antigen is not known. One end of the junction does not line up with germline, which may come from a read error.

In addition, the sample was reused for a study of yellow fever vaccine responses in identical twins.

Specimen: PBMCs. V is TRBV4-2 and J is TRBJ2-3; perhaps D is TRBD1 or TRBD2 (6 bases each). The clonotype was recovered from a woman between 18 and 29 years old in good health. CDR3 sequence (DNA): TGTGCCAGCAGCCAAGATGGGGGGCGGGATACGCGGTATTTT. Translation gives CASSQDGGRDTRYF.